Listed below are T cell receptor beta chains from one sample, sequenced in a study of beta chain features in type 1 diabetes. The method was immunoSEQ multiplex PCR; TCRdb's version includes in-frame clones alone and lacks a portion of them. This sample has about 280,000 clones; about 15% occur once, and the top ten carry 0.015% to 0.019%. Sequenced material: naive CD4+ T cells from blood. These receptors all come from a man aged 18-30 years with type 1 diabetes. CDR3s include the opening cysteine and the closing phenylalanine or tryptophan. Fields, in order: J gene, clone size, V gene, D gene, CDR3 protein, CDR3 DNA. A D gene is named only where the DNA matches it firmly. Clone sizes are given selectively: once, few, many, or a class where the clone is expanded.

J gene: TRBJ2-2; clone size: few; V gene: TRBV4-3; D gene: TRBD1; CDR3 protein: CASSQGTGSNTGELFF; CDR3 DNA: TGCGCCAGCAGCCAGGGGACAGGGAGTAACACCGGGGAGCTGTTTTTT
J gene: TRBJ1-1; clone size: few; V gene: TRBV7-9; D gene: NA; CDR3 protein: CASKGPTEAFF; CDR3 DNA: TGTGCCAGCAAGGGGCCCACTGAAGCTTTCTTT
J gene: TRBJ1-5; clone size: few; V gene: TRBV7-2; D gene: NA; CDR3 protein: CASSLAEGRQPQHF; CDR3 DNA: TGTGCCAGCAGCTTAGCGGAGGGCCGCCAGCCCCAGCATTTT
J gene: TRBJ2-3; clone size: NA; V gene: TRBV9; D gene: TRBD1; CDR3 protein: CASSGRDRLDTQYF; CDR3 DNA: TGTGCCAGCAGCGGCCGGGACAGGTTAGATACGCAGTATTTT
J gene: TRBJ2-3; clone size: NA; V gene: TRBV9; D gene: TRBD2; CDR3 protein: CASSVDSGGLTDTQYF; CDR3 DNA: TGTGCCAGCAGCGTCGATAGCGGGGGTTTGACAGATACGCAGTATTTT
J gene: TRBJ1-1; clone size: few; V gene: TRBV19; D gene: NA; CDR3 protein: CASRRVDEAFF; CDR3 DNA: TGTGCCAGTCGCAGGGTGGACGAAGCTTTCTTT
J gene: TRBJ1-1; clone size: NA; V gene: TRBV28; D gene: TRBD1; CDR3 protein: CASRLGGQEAFF; CDR3 DNA: TGTGCCAGCAGACTAGGGGGACAGGAAGCTTTCTTT
J gene: TRBJ1-2; clone size: few; V gene: TRBV7-9; D gene: NA; CDR3 protein: CASSFYTGTYGYTF; CDR3 DNA: TGTGCCAGCAGCTTCTACACAGGGACCTATGGCTACACCTTC
J gene: TRBJ2-4; clone size: few; V gene: TRBV10-1; D gene: TRBD1; CDR3 protein: CASSEPGQGFSAKNIQYF; CDR3 DNA: TGCGCCAGCAGTGAGCCGGGACAGGGTTTCAGTGCCAAAAACATTCAGTACTTC
J gene: TRBJ1-4; clone size: NA; V gene: TRBV7-2; D gene: NA; CDR3 protein: CASSPRERQSTNEKLFF; CDR3 DNA: TGTGCCAGCAGCCCTAGGGAGCGGCAGTCAACTAATGAAAAACTGTTTTTT
J gene: TRBJ1-1; clone size: few; V gene: TRBV30; D gene: NA; CDR3 protein: CAWTSFTEAFF; CDR3 DNA: TGTGCCTGGACTAGCTTCACTGAAGCTTTCTTT
J gene: TRBJ2-1; clone size: NA; V gene: TRBV5-1; D gene: TRBD1; CDR3 protein: CASSPGQSYNEQFF; CDR3 DNA: TGCGCCAGCAGTCCGGGACAGTCCTACAATGAGCAGTTCTTC
J gene: TRBJ1-2; clone size: NA; V gene: TRBV9; D gene: NA; CDR3 protein: CASRDGGYGYTF; CDR3 DNA: TGTGCCAGCAGGGACGGGGGGTATGGCTACACCTTC
J gene: TRBJ2-6; clone size: few; V gene: TRBV29-1; D gene: NA; CDR3 protein: CSVESSGANVLTF; CDR3 DNA: TGCAGCGTTGAGAGCTCTGGGGCCAACGTCCTGACTTTC
J gene: TRBJ1-1; clone size: NA; V gene: TRBV29-1; D gene: NA; CDR3 protein: CSVGPRWVTEAFF; CDR3 DNA: TGCAGCGTTGGGCCGAGGTGGGTCACTGAAGCTTTCTTT
J gene: TRBJ2-1; clone size: few; V gene: TRBV5-4; D gene: NA; CDR3 protein: CASSTPAGPTNEQFF; CDR3 DNA: TGTGCCAGCAGCACACCTGCGGGACCCACTAATGAGCAGTTCTTC
J gene: TRBJ2-2; clone size: NA; V gene: TRBV15; D gene: NA; CDR3 protein: CATSRAPQGLTGELFF; CDR3 DNA: TGTGCCACCAGCAGAGCCCCCCAGGGGCTCACCGGGGAGCTGTTTTTT
J gene: TRBJ2-5; clone size: NA; V gene: TRBV10-2; D gene: NA; CDR3 protein: CASTKGDQETQYF; CDR3 DNA: TGCGCCAGCACTAAGGGGGATCAAGAGACCCAGTACTTC
J gene: TRBJ1-1; clone size: NA; V gene: TRBV4-2; D gene: TRBD1; CDR3 protein: CASSQETGSEAFF; CDR3 DNA: TGTGCCAGCAGCCAGGAGACAGGGTCTGAAGCTTTCTTT
J gene: TRBJ1-1; clone size: few; V gene: TRBV29-1; D gene: NA; CDR3 protein: CSVAAVLVTEAFF; CDR3 DNA: TGCAGCGTTGCGGCGGTTCTTGTCACTGAAGCTTTCTTT
J gene: TRBJ1-5; clone size: few; V gene: TRBV23-1; D gene: NA; CDR3 protein: CASNRGGRGGGPQHF; CDR3 DNA: TGCGCCAGCAATCGGGGCGGGAGGGGCGGAGGGCCCCAGCATTTT
J gene: TRBJ1-2; clone size: NA; V gene: TRBV2; D gene: NA; CDR3 protein: CASSRGGAEGYTF; CDR3 DNA: TGTGCCAGCAGCCGGGGGGGTGCGGAGGGCTACACCTTC
J gene: TRBJ1-4; clone size: NA; V gene: TRBV7-9; D gene: NA; CDR3 protein: CASSGLTNEKLFF; CDR3 DNA: TGTGCCAGCAGCGGCCTTACTAATGAAAAACTGTTTTTT
J gene: TRBJ2-1; clone size: few; V gene: TRBV5-4; D gene: NA; CDR3 protein: CASSPQGGASYNEQFF; CDR3 DNA: TGTGCCAGCAGCCCGCAGGGCGGAGCCTCCTACAATGAGCAGTTCTTC
J gene: TRBJ1-1; clone size: NA; V gene: TRBV29-1; D gene: NA; CDR3 protein: CSVEVTARGVEAFF; CDR3 DNA: TGCAGCGTTGAAGTCACGGCACGGGGGGTTGAAGCTTTCTTT
J gene: TRBJ2-1; clone size: few; V gene: TRBV11-2; D gene: TRBD1; CDR3 protein: CASSLVPQGSVGEQFF; CDR3 DNA: TGTGCCAGCAGCTTAGTCCCACAGGGGAGCGTCGGGGAGCAGTTCTTC
J gene: TRBJ2-7; clone size: few; V gene: TRBV13; D gene: NA; CDR3 protein: CASSTRGLSSYEQYF; CDR3 DNA: TGTGCCAGCAGCACCAGGGGCCTGAGCTCCTACGAGCAGTACTTC
J gene: TRBJ2-2; clone size: few; V gene: TRBV5-1; D gene: NA; CDR3 protein: CASRPPPGDTGELFF; CDR3 DNA: TGCGCCAGCAGACCTCCTCCGGGAGACACCGGGGAGCTGTTTTTT
J gene: TRBJ1-1; clone size: few; V gene: TRBV25-1; D gene: TRBD1; CDR3 protein: CASSAMDRGNTEAFF; CDR3 DNA: TGTGCCAGCAGTGCCATGGACAGGGGGAACACTGAAGCTTTCTTT
J gene: TRBJ2-7; clone size: NA; V gene: TRBV28; D gene: TRBD2; CDR3 protein: CASSSPPSGSRGEQYF; CDR3 DNA: TGTGCCAGCAGTTCCCCCCCCAGCGGGAGCCGTGGCGAGCAGTACTTC
J gene: TRBJ2-7; clone size: NA; V gene: TRBV5-1; D gene: TRBD2; CDR3 protein: CASRRGFTYEQYF; CDR3 DNA: TGCGCCAGCAGGCGGGGGTTTACCTACGAGCAGTACTTC
J gene: TRBJ1-2; clone size: NA; V gene: TRBV18; D gene: NA; CDR3 protein: CASSPPDKPYGYTF; CDR3 DNA: TGTGCCAGCTCACCACCCGACAAACCATATGGCTACACCTTC
J gene: TRBJ2-1; clone size: few; V gene: TRBV6-5; D gene: TRBD2; CDR3 protein: CASSYVGGSFYEQFF; CDR3 DNA: TGTGCCAGCAGTTACGTCGGCGGGAGTTTCTATGAGCAGTTCTTC
J gene: TRBJ2-7; clone size: NA; V gene: TRBV11-2; D gene: NA; CDR3 protein: CASSPLVGSRLAYEQYF; CDR3 DNA: TGTGCCAGCAGCCCCTTAGTGGGATCCCGACTAGCCTACGAGCAGTACTTC
J gene: TRBJ2-1; clone size: NA; V gene: TRBV11-2; D gene: TRBD2; CDR3 protein: CASSLLAGGIGQFF; CDR3 DNA: TGTGCCAGCAGCCTACTAGCGGGAGGAATTGGGCAGTTCTTC
J gene: TRBJ2-5; clone size: few; V gene: TRBV2; D gene: NA; CDR3 protein: CASSGLGQETQYF; CDR3 DNA: TGTGCCAGCAGCGGACTGGGACAAGAGACCCAGTACTTC
J gene: TRBJ2-7; clone size: NA; V gene: TRBV18; D gene: NA; CDR3 protein: CASSPFSGASGEQYF; CDR3 DNA: TGTGCCAGCTCCCCCTTCTCGGGTGCCTCGGGAGAGCAGTACTTC
J gene: TRBJ1-2; clone size: NA; V gene: TRBV11-2; D gene: NA; CDR3 protein: CASSRSGNYGYTF; CDR3 DNA: TGTGCCAGCAGCCGCTCGGGGAACTATGGCTACACCTTC
J gene: TRBJ2-7; clone size: few; V gene: TRBV18; D gene: TRBD1; CDR3 protein: CASSLGQGPYEQYF; CDR3 DNA: TGTGCCAGCTCGCTGGGACAGGGGCCTTACGAGCAGTACTTC
J gene: TRBJ1-4; clone size: NA; V gene: TRBV15; D gene: TRBD1; CDR3 protein: CATSRDRGTNEKLFF; CDR3 DNA: TGTGCCACCAGCAGAGACAGGGGGACTAATGAAAAACTGTTTTTT
J gene: TRBJ1-5; clone size: few; V gene: TRBV21-1; D gene: NA; CDR3 protein: CASSDGMDRRNQPQHF; CDR3 DNA: TGTGCCAGCAGCGACGGAATGGACAGGCGCAATCAGCCCCAGCATTTT
J gene: TRBJ2-3; clone size: few; V gene: TRBV18; D gene: NA; CDR3 protein: CASSPLRGWGTDTQYF; CDR3 DNA: TGTGCCAGCTCACCACTTAGGGGCTGGGGCACAGATACGCAGTATTTT
J gene: TRBJ2-7; clone size: few; V gene: TRBV30; D gene: TRBD1; CDR3 protein: CACQTRQGEEQYF; CDR3 DNA: TGTGCCTGCCAAACCCGACAGGGAGAGGAGCAGTACTTC
J gene: TRBJ2-5; clone size: few; V gene: TRBV29-1; D gene: TRBD1; CDR3 protein: CSVDRAGGETQYF; CDR3 DNA: TGCAGCGTTGACCGGGCAGGGGGAGAGACCCAGTACTTC
J gene: TRBJ2-5; clone size: NA; V gene: TRBV9; D gene: TRBD1; CDR3 protein: CASSASPGQPSETQYF; CDR3 DNA: TGTGCCAGCAGCGCCTCACCGGGACAGCCCTCGGAGACCCAGTACTTC
J gene: TRBJ1-5; clone size: few; V gene: TRBV30; D gene: NA; CDR3 protein: CAWSQGGRISSNQPQHF; CDR3 DNA: TGTGCCTGGAGTCAAGGAGGACGGATCTCGAGCAATCAGCCCCAGCATTTT
J gene: TRBJ2-3; clone size: few; V gene: TRBV30; D gene: NA; CDR3 protein: CAWSVNKGTRTDTQYF; CDR3 DNA: TGTGCCTGGAGTGTAAATAAGGGGACTCGCACAGATACGCAGTATTTT